The entry below describes one TCR beta chain. Original methodology: Scientists estimated how many nucleated cells there were by amplifying reference gene primers. Repertoires were generated with immunoSEQ multiplex PCR, while TCRdb's copy carries only in-frame clones and drops some. V and J calls and clone size are copied from that table; D and trimming were computed from the DNA. Of some 200,000 clones listed, about 88% are singletons. This sample stems from a study of blood T cell repertoires in COVID-19. Across the whole study: Sources were T cells, B-cell-depleted T cells, or PBMCs; the material itself was cDNA or gDNA.

Germline V gene sequence: CDR1 ENHRY, CDR2 SYGVKD. The CDR3 consists of 17 residues. Trimming left V 9 bases short and J 2 bases short, with 24 bases between. This receptor was identified in a man aged 30 to 39 with active or convalescent COVID-19. V gene TRBV10-3 combines with J gene TRBJ2-3, with a possible D match to TRBD2 (7 bases). Sequencing was done on a sample of peripheral blood. Here the CDR3 reads CAISLRGAVSLTDTQYF. For the CDR3, the DNA is TGTGCCATTTCGCTACGGGGGGCCGTTTCCCTCACAGATACGCAGTATTTT.